This T cell receptor beta chain stems from a study of blood T cell repertoires in COVID-19. Background on the study: Spain, Italy and the United States supplied samples that represented acute and convalescent COVID-19. The analysed material was cDNA or gDNA that came from T cells, B-cell-depleted T cells, or PBMCs.

Per the original methods: Estimation of nucleated cell counts was performed using reference gene primer amplification. This table comes from immunoSEQ multiplex PCR, and its TCRdb copy is limited to in-frame clones, with some not included. From that table come the V and J calls and clone size; the DNA was used to work out D and trimming. The table has around 260,000 clones, over 75% seen once. CDR1 is ENHRY, CDR2 SYGVKD, per germline. V lost 0 bases, J lost 2 bases, and 13 bases lay in between. The CDR3 runs 17 residues. Seattle researchers signed up patients amid active infection and tracked them longitudinally.

This TCR was recovered from a human donor with COVID-19, enrolled during active disease. The donor label of this sample is uncertain. This chain joins TRBV10-3 and TRBJ2-2; TRBD2 is a possible D gene (6 bases). What was sequenced was peripheral blood. The CDR3 here is CAISESGLAVNTGELFF. The CDR3 nucleotides read TGTGCCATCAGTGAGTCTGGGTTAGCGGTAAACACCGGGGAGCTGTTTTTT.